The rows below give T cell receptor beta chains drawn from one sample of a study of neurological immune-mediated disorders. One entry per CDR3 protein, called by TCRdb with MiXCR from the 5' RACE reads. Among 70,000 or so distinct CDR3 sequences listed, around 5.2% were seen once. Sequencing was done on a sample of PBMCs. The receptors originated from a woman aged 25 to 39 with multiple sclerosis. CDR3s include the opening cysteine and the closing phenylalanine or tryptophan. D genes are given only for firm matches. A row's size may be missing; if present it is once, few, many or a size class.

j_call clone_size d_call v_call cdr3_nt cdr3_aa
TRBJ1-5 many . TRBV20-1 TGCAGTGCTGTCTATAGCAATCAGCCCCAGCATTTT CSAVYSNQPQHF
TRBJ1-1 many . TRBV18 TGTGCCAGCTCACCTTCCCCGGGGACTGAAGCTTTCTTT CASSPSPGTEAFF
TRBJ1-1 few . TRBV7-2 TGTGCCAGCAGCCAAATTCCCTCGGACGGGAACACTGAAGCTTTCTTT CASSQIPSDGNTEAFF
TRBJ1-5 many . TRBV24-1 TGTGCCACCAGTGGGCCAACCGCGGGGGGCAATCAGCCCCAGCATTTT CATSGPTAGGNQPQHF
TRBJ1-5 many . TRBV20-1 TGCAGTGCTAGAGATCAAGGGGGTTATCAGCCCCAGCATTTT CSARDQGGYQPQHF
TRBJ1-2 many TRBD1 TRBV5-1 TGCGCCAGCAGCCGGGACAGGGGGGACTATGGCTACACCTTC CASSRDRGDYGYTF
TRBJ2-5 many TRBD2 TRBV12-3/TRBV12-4 TGTGCCAGCAGCGGGACTAGCGGGACGGCGCAGTACTTC CASSGTSGTAQYF
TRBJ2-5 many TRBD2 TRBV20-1 TGCAGTGCTAGAGATTGGGTCGGGGGGGAGACCCAGTACTTC CSARDWVGGETQYF
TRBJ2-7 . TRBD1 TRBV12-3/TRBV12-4 TGTGCCAGCAGTTTAGGAGGGACAGCCCGCCCTTCTTTC CASSLGGTARPSF
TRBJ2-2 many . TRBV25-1 TGTGCCAGCAGTGAACAGGGGGGGTCCACCGGGGAGCTGTTTTTT CASSEQGGSTGELFF
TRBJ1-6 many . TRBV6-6 TGTGCCAGCAGTTACGAGGGGCAGGGTAATTCACCCCTCCACTTT CASSYEGQGNSPLHF
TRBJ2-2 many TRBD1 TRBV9 TGTGCCAGCAGCCGGGGACAGAGCCCGAACACCGGGGAGCTGTTTTTT CASSRGQSPNTGELFF
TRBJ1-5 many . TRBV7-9 TGTGCCAGCAGCCTCTTATTACCTACGGGGGAGCTGGGCAATCAGCCCCAGCATTTT CASSLLLPTGELGNQPQHF
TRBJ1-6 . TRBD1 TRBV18 TGTGCCAGCTCACTCACAGGGGGCGTCGATAATTCACCCCTCCACTTT CASSLTGGVDNSPLHF
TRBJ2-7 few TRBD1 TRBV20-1 TGCAGTGCTAGAGAGACAGGGGCGGGCTACGAGCAGTACTTC CSARETGAGYEQYF
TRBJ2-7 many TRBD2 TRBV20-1 TGCAGTGCCTCAGAGATCCGTCTAGCGGCAGCCTACGAGCAGTACTTC CSASEIRLAAAYEQYF
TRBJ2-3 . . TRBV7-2 TGTGCCAGCAGCTCCAACGGTGCAGATACGCAGTATTTT CASSSNGADTQYF
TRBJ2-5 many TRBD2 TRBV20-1 TGCAGTGCTAGCTCGGGACTAGCGGGGGGTACACAAGAGACCCAGTACTTC CSASSGLAGGTQETQYF
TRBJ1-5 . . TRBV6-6 TGTGCCAGCAGTTACTCGGGTGTAGGGGGGGCGGATAGCAATCAGCCCCAGAATTTT CASSYSGVGGADSNQPQNF
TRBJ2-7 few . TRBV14 TGTGCCAGCAGCCAAGATCTCGCGGTCTACGAGCAGTACTTC CASSQDLAVYEQYF
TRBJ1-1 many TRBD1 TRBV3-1 TGTGCCAGCAGCCAAGAAAGGGACAGGGAAGCTTTCTTT CASSQERDREAFF
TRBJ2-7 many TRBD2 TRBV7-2 TGTGCCAGCAGCGCGGCGGGGGGAGTCTACGAGCAGTACTTC CASSAAGGVYEQYF
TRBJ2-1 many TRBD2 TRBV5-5 TGTGCCAGCAGCCTGGCCCCCCTAGCGGCGAAGTACAATGAGCAGTTCTTC CASSLAPLAAKYNEQFF
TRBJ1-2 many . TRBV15 TGTGCCACCAGCAGTGACAGAAACTATGGCTACACCTTC CATSSDRNYGYTF
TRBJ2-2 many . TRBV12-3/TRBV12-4 TGTGCCAGCAGAGCGGACAAGAACACCGGGGAGCTGTTTTTT CASRADKNTGELFF
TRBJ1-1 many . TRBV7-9 TGTGCCAGCAGCTTAAGGGGCGAGAACACTGAAGCTTTCTTT CASSLRGENTEAFF
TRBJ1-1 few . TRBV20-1 TGCAGTGGGTTTACGGGTGGACTTTTGAACACTGAAGCTTTCTTT CSGFTGGLLNTEAFF
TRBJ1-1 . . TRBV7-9 TGTGCCAGCAGCTTATCCAAGGGGAACACTGAAGCTTTCTTT CASSLSKGNTEAFF
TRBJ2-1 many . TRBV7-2 TGTGCCAGCAGCCCTTTGACCGACTACAATGAGCAGTTCTTC CASSPLTDYNEQFF
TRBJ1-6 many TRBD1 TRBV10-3 TGTGCCGTAAGGGGACAGTATGATTCACCCCTCCACTTT CAVRGQYDSPLHF
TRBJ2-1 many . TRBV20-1 TGCAGTGCTAGCGGCGGCGACTCCTACAATGAGCAGTTCTTC CSASGGDSYNEQFF
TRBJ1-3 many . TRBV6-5 TGTGCCAGCAGTTACTCGTTGGCAGGGGCCGGAAACACCATATATTTT CASSYSLAGAGNTIYF
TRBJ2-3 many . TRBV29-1 TGCAGCGTTGAAAGTCTGGTTAGCACAGATACGCAGTATTTT CSVESLVSTDTQYF
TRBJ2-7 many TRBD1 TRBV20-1 TGCAGTGCCGGCAGGACAGGGAAGAACTACGAGCAGTACTTC CSAGRTGKNYEQYF
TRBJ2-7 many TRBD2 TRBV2 TGTGCCAGCAGTGAACTAGCGGGGGGGAGGGAGCAGTACTTC CASSELAGGREQYF
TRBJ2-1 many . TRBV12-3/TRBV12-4 TGTGCCAGCAGTCCCCGACAGGGACTCTACAATGAGCAGTTCTTC CASSPRQGLYNEQFF
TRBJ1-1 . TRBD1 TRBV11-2 TGTGCCAGCAGCATCCTACAGGGGGCTGAAGCTTTCTTT CASSILQGAEAFF
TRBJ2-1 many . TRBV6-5 TGTGCCAGCACCCTGGAGGGGGCTTACAATGAGCAGTTCTTC CASTLEGAYNEQFF
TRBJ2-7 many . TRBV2 TGTGCCAGCACCCGACAAGAAGCTCGGCGCGAGCAGTACTTC CASTRQEARREQYF
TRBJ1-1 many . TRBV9 TGTGCCAGCAGCGTAGTTCCGAACACTGAAGCTTTCTTT CASSVVPNTEAFF
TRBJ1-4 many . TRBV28 TGTGCCAGCAGTCCCCCCCGGGGAAAACTGTTTTTT CASSPPRGKLFF
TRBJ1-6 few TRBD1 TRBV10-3 TGTGCCATCAGTGACCCGGGACAGGGAGGATCACCCCTCCACTTT CAISDPGQGGSPLHF
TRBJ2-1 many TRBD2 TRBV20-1 TGCAGTGCTTCGACTAGCGGGGGGGCAAGTGAGCAGTTCTTC CSASTSGGASEQFF
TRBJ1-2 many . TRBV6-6 TGTGCCAGCAGTCCTTCCACCGGGACCCAGAGGAGCTACACCTTC CASSPSTGTQRSYTF
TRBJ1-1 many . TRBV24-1 TGTGCCACCAGTGACCCCCCTATGGACCCGGACACTGAAGCCTTCTTT CATSDPPMDPDTEAFF
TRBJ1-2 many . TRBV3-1 TGTGCCAGCAGTCTTACCACCGGATGGGGTTCCTATGGCTACACCTTC CASSLTTGWGSYGYTF